The 20 T cell receptor beta chains presented below share a single source sample, sequenced in a study of T-cell memory formation after mild COVID-19. TCRdb ran MiXCR on the 5' RACE reads and lists one entry per CDR3 protein. Here the sample spans 200,000 to 250,000 distinct CDR3 sequences, 15% being singletons. The sample taken for sequencing was PBMCs or a T cell subset sorted from them (not recorded which). These receptors were collected from an adult woman who had mild COVID-19 (a few samples of this study predate the infection). Cell type and time point are not known.

The sample holds many counts of this clonotype. An end of the junction differs from the germline gene, which may be a read error. The CDR3 nucleotides are TGTGCCAGCAGTTTGGCGGGGAGCGATGGCTACACCTTC. Its translation: CASSLAGSDGYTF. The V gene is TRBV5-1, the J gene TRBJ1-2; D call uncertain. The CDR3 sequence is 13 residues long. Germline-derived CDR1 and CDR2 are SGHRS and YFSETQ.

This clonotype was observed a handful of times. The chain joins TRBV7-2 to TRBJ2-7; D ambiguous. Trimming shortened V by 5 bases and J by 0 bases, and 11 bases separated the two germline ends. The CDR3 spans 14 residues. Germline V gene lookup returns CDR1 SGHTA and CDR2 FQGNSA. CDR3 sequence (DNA): TGTGCCAGCAGCCTCCACCTCAGCTCCTACGAGCAGTACTTC. Protein: CASSLHLSSYEQYF.

This chain joins TRBV20-1 and TRBJ1-5; possibly TRBD1 for D (5 bases). V dropped 5 bases and J dropped 3 bases, with 11 bases sitting between them. This CDR3 comprises 13 residues. Germline assignment: CDR1 DFQATT and CDR2 SNEGSKA (reference sequence). The CDR3 nucleotides are TGCAGTGCTCAGTCAGGGTCCAATCAGCCCCAGCATTTT. The encoded protein is CSAQSGSNQPQHF.

This clonotype was detected a few times. The chain couples TRBV6-5 to TRBJ1-1; no reliable D call. V was pared by 4 bases and J by 4 bases, with 13 bases between. The CDR3 sequence is 14 residues long. The germline V gene has CDR1 MNHEY and CDR2 SVGAGI. CDR3 sequence reads: CASSSYSWGTEAFF. The DNA for the CDR3 is TGTGCCAGCAGTTCCTACTCCTGGGGCACTGAAGCTTTCTTT.

The chain uses TRBV25-1 and TRBJ2-3; D is unclear. Per the germline V gene, CDR1 is MGHDK and CDR2 is SYGVNS. The CDR3 covers 13 residues. Deletions cut 4 bases from V and 0 bases from J, with 5 bases between. CDR3 bases: TGTGCCAGCAGTGCGGCGAGCACAGATACGCAGTATTTT. It is translated as CASSAASTDTQYF. Together with reference TRBV25-1 and TRBJ2-3, the CDR3 gives the full variable domain: EADIYQTPRYLVIGTGKKITLECSQTMGHDKMYWYQQDPGMELHLIHYSYGVNSTEKGDLSSESTVSRIRTEHFPLTLESARPSHTSQYLCASSAASTDTQYFGPGTRLTVL.

This clonotype was counted between two and nine times. This chain links TRBV7-8 with TRBJ1-2, with a possible D match to TRBD1 (5 bases). In germline, CDR1 is SGHVS, CDR2 FQNEAQ. This CDR3 spans 15 amino acids. V was trimmed by 0 bases and J by 4 bases, leaving 12 bases between them. Written as DNA, the CDR3 is TGTGCCAGCAGCTTAGCGATTCAGGGCACCTATGGCTACACCTTC. Protein sequence: CASSLAIQGTYGYTF.

The CDR3 reads CASGLGAKLSEQFF. The CDR3 DNA follows: TGTGCTAGTGGTTTGGGCGCGAAACTATCTGAGCAGTTCTTC. The V and J genes are TRBV12-5 and TRBJ2-1; D unresolved. This CDR3 has 14 amino acids. Trimming pared 1 base from V and 9 bases from J, leaving 13 bases between. CDR1 LGHNT and CDR2 FRNRAP come from the germline V gene.

The chain links TRBV18 to TRBJ2-1; D uncertain. V was cut by 3 bases and J by 0 bases, with 6 bases left in between. Germline V CDR1 and CDR2: KGHSH, LQKENI. This CDR3 has 14 residues. This CDR3 reads CASSPTTSYNEQFF. CDR3 nucleotides: TGTGCCAGCTCACCCACCACCTCCTACAATGAGCAGTTCTTC.

Many counts were recorded for this clonotype. J is TRBJ1-2 and V is TRBV12-3 or TRBV12-4; TRBD1 aligns across 10 bases. J was trimmed by 2 bases and V by 2 bases; bases with no gene match: 8. CDR3 length: 17 amino acids. In DNA, the CDR3 is TGTGCCAGCAGTTTACGACAGGGGGCTACCTCGAACTATGGCTACACCTTC. It encodes CASSLRQGATSNYGYTF.

This clonotype came up a few times. V is TRBV20-1 and J is TRBJ2-3, with 8 bases fitting TRBD2. The CDR3 totals 14 residues. The germline gives CDR1 DFQATT, CDR2 SNEGSKA (reference sequence). With 2 bases clipped from V and 6 bases from J, the junction kept 7 bases outside the gene matches. CDR3 sequence: CSARRGGGSDTQYF. CDR3 coding DNA: TGCAGTGCTAGACGGGGGGGCGGGAGTGATACGCAGTATTTT.

This clonotype was counted between two and nine times. The chain links TRBV29-1 to TRBJ2-7; D possibly uses TRBD1 or TRBD2 (5 bases each). The V gene's germline CDR1 is SQVTM and CDR2 ANQGSEA. The ends were cut back, 4 bases at V and 4 bases at J, with 17 bases in the middle. The CDR3 runs to 14 residues. This CDR3 reads CSVARDGRAYEQYF. The DNA of the CDR3 is TGCAGCGTTGCCCGGGACGGGCGCGCGTACGAGCAGTACTTC.

V and J are TRBV11-1 and TRBJ2-2; D is undetermined. V dropped 3 bases and J dropped 7 bases, with 9 bases sitting between them. Germline V gives CDR1 SGHAT, CDR2 FQDESV (reference sequence). CDR3 length equals 13 residues. This CDR3 is CASSFRENGELFF. The CDR3 region has the DNA TGTGCCAGCAGCTTCCGAGAAAACGGGGAGCTGTTTTTT.

In this sample, this clonotype turned up many times. The chain couples TRBV4-1 to TRBJ2-7, with D maybe TRBD2 (5 bases). From germline, CDR1 is MGHRA and CDR2 YSYEKL. The CDR3 loop spans 11 amino acids. Deletions cut 1 base from V and 7 bases from J, with 5 bases between. CDR3 region: CASSQAGEQYF. The CDR3 coding sequence is TGCGCCAGCAGCCAAGCGGGAGAGCAGTACTTC.

In its sample, this clonotype was seen a few times. The V gene is TRBV24-1, the J gene TRBJ2-5; 7 nucleotides line up with TRBD2. In germline, CDR1 is KGHDR, CDR2 SFDVKD. Trimming cost V 4 bases and J 4 bases; bases outside gene matches: 11. The CDR3 length is 16 residues. Written as DNA, the CDR3 is TGTGCCACCAGTGACCCGGGGCGCGGGAGCGGAGAGACCCAGTACTTC. It encodes CATSDPGRGSGETQYF.

This clonotype was observed a handful of times. At one boundary the junction diverges from the germline segment, which might be a read error. The J gene is TRBJ1-2, the V gene TRBV12-3 or TRBV12-4, with D possibly TRBD1 on 5 matching bases. The CDR3 runs 10 residues. In nucleotides, the CDR3 is TGTGCCAGCAGTATGGGGCGTAAAGCTTTC. Protein: CASSMGRKAF.

In this sample, this clonotype turned up a few times. The chain combines TRBV28 with TRBJ2-3, with D perhaps given as TRBD1 or TRBD2 (6 bases each). This CDR3 spans 17 amino acids. Per germline, CDR1 MDHEN and CDR2 SYDVKM. Trimming shortened V by 5 bases and J by 3 bases, and 21 bases separated the two germline ends. The CDR3 reads CASSPPSGGGTTDTQYF. The CDR3 DNA reads TGTGCCAGCAGTCCCCCGTCAGGAGGGGGTACGACAGATACGCAGTATTTT.

This clonotype was picked up a small number of times. This chain joins TRBV11-2 and TRBJ2-4, with 9 bases matching TRBD1. The trim removed 1 base at V and 5 bases at J, leaving 3 bases unmatched. CDR3 length equals 15 residues. Germline V lookup: CDR1 SGHAT, CDR2 FQNNGV. In nucleotides, the CDR3 is TGTGCCAGCAGCTTAGGATGGGACAGGGAAAACATTCAGTACTTC. It codes for CASSLGWDRENIQYF.

Relative to its sample, this clonotype is medium-sized. The J gene is TRBJ2-5, the V gene TRBV7-2; tentative D call: TRBD2 (6 bases). This CDR3 comprises 14 residues. V dropped 5 bases and J dropped 4 bases, with 14 bases sitting between them. Germline CDR1 is SGHTA and CDR2 is FQGNSA. The DNA of the CDR3 is TGTGCCAGCAGCCCACCCCCGGGACTAGAGACCCAGTACTTC. This gives the protein CASSPPPGLETQYF.

This clonotype has ten or more counts. The chain is built from TRBV5-1 and TRBJ2-5; unclear D gene. Trimming took off 0 bases at V and 4 bases at J, with 10 bases between the two ends. Germline CDR1 reads SGHRS; CDR2 reads YFSETQ. CDR3 length equals 14 residues. CDR3 sequence (DNA): TGCGCCAGCAGCTTGGCCCTGGGTGGAGAGACCCAGTACTTC. It is translated as CASSLALGGETQYF.

This rearrangement joins TRBV2 to TRBJ1-5; TRBD1 matches at 7 bases. V gave up 4 bases and J gave up 4 bases; unmatched junction bases: 4. Per germline, CDR1 SNHLY and CDR2 FYNNEI. The CDR3 is made up of 14 amino acids. The CDR3 loop reads CASSGDSVNQPQHF. In DNA, the CDR3 is TGTGCCAGCAGTGGGGACAGCGTTAATCAGCCCCAGCATTTT.